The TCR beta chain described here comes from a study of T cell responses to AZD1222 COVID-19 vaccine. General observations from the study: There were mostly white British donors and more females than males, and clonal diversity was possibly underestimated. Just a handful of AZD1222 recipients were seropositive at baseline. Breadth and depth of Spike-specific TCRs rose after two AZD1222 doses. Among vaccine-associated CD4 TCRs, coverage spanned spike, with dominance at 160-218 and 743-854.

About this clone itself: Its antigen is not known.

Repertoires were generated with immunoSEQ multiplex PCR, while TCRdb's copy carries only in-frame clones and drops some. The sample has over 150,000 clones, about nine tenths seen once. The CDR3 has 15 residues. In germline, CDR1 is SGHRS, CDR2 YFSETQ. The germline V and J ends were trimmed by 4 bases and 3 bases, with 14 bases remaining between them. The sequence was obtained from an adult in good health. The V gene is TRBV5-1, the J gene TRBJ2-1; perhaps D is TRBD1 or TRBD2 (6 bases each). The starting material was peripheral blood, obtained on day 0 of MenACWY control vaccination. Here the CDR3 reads CASSRSGASYNEQFF. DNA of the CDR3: TGCGCCAGCAGCCGGTCGGGGGCGAGCTACAATGAGCAGTTCTTC.